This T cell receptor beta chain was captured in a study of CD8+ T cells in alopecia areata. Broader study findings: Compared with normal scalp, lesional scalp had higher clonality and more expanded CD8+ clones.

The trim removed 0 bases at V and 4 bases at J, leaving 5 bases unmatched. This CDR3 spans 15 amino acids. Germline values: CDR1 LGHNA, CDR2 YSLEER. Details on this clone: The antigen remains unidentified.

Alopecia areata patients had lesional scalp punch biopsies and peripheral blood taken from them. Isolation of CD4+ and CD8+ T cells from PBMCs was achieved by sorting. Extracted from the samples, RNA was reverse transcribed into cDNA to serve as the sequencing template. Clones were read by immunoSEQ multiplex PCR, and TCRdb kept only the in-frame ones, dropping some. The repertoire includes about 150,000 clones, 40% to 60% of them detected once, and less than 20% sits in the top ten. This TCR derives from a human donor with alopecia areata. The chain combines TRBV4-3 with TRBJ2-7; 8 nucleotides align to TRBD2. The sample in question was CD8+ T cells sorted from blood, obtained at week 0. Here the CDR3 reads CASSQDSGGNYEQYF. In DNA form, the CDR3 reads TGCGCCAGCAGCCAAGACAGCGGGGGCAATTACGAGCAGTACTTC.